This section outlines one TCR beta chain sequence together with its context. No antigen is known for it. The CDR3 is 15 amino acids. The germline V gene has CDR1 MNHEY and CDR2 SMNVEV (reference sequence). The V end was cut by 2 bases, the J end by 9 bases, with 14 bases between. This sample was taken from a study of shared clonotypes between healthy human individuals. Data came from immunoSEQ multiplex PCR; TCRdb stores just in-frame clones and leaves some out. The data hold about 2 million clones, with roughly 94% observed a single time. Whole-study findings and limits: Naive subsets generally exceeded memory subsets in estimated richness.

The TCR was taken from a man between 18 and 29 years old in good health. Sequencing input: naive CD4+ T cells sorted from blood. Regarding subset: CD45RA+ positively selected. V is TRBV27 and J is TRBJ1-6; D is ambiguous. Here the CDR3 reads CASSLIRAVSSPLHF. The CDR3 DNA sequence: TGTGCCAGCAGTTTAATAAGGGCGGTTTCTTCACCCCTCCACTTT.